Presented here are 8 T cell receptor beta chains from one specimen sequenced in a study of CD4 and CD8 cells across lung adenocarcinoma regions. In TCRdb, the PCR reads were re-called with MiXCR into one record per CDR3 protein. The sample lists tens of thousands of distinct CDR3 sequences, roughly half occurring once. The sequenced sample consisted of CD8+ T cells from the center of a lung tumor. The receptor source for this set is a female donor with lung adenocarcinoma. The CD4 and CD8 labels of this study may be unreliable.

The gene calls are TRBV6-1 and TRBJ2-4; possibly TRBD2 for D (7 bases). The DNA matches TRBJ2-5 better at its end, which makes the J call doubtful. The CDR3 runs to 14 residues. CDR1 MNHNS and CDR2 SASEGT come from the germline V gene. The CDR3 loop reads CAGKGGRHGKTQYF. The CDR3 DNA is TGTGCGGGCAAGGGGGGGCGACACGGAAAGACCCAGTACTTC.

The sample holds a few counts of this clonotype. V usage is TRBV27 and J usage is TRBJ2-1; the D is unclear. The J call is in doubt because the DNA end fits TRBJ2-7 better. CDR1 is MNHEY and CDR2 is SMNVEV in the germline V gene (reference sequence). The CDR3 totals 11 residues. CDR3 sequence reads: CASSLGAEQYF. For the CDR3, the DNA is TGTGCCAGCAGTTTGGGCGCCGAGCAGTACTTC.

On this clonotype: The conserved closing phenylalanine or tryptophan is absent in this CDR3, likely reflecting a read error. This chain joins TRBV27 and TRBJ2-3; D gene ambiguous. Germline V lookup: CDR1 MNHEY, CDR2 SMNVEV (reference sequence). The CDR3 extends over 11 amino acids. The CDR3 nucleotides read TGCGCCGGCGGTGACCCAGATACGCAGTATTTG. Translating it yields CAGGDPDTQYL.

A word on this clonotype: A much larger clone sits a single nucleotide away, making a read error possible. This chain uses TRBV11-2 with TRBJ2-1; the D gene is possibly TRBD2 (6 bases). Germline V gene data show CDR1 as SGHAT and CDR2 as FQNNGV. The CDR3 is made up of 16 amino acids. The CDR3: CASSLVGGGMDSEQHF. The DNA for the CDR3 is TGTGCCAGCAGCTTAGTTGGCGGCGGGATGGACTCCGAGCAGCACTTC.

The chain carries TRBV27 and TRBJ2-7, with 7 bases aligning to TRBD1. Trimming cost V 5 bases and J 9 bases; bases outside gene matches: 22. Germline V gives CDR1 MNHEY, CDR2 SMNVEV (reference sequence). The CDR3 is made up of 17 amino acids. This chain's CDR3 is CASSPQIGGRDADTQYF. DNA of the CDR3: TGTGCCAGCAGTCCCCAAATAGGGGGCCGTGATGCAGATACGCAGTACTTC.

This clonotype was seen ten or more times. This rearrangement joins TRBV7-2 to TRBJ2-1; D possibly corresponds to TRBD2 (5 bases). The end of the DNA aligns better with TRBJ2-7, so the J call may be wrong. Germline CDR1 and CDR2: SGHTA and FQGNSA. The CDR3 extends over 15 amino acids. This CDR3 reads CASSSLGSAAYEQYF. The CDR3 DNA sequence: TGTGCCAGCAGCTCTCTGGGTAGCGCCGCCTACGAGCAGTACTTC.

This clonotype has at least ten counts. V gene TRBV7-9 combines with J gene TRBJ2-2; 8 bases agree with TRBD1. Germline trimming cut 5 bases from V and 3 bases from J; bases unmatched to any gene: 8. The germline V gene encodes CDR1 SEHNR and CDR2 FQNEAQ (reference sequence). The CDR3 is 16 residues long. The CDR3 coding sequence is TGTGCCAGCAGCAACGGACAGGGTTTCTACACCGGGGAGCTGTTTTTT. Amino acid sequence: CASSNGQGFYTGELFF.

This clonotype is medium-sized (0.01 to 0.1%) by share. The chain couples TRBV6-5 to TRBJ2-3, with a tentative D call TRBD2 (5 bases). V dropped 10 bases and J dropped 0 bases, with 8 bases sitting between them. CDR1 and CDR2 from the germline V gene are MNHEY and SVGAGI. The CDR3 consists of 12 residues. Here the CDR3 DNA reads TGTGCCACCAGCGGTAGCACAGATACGCAGTATTTT. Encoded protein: CATSGSTDTQYF.